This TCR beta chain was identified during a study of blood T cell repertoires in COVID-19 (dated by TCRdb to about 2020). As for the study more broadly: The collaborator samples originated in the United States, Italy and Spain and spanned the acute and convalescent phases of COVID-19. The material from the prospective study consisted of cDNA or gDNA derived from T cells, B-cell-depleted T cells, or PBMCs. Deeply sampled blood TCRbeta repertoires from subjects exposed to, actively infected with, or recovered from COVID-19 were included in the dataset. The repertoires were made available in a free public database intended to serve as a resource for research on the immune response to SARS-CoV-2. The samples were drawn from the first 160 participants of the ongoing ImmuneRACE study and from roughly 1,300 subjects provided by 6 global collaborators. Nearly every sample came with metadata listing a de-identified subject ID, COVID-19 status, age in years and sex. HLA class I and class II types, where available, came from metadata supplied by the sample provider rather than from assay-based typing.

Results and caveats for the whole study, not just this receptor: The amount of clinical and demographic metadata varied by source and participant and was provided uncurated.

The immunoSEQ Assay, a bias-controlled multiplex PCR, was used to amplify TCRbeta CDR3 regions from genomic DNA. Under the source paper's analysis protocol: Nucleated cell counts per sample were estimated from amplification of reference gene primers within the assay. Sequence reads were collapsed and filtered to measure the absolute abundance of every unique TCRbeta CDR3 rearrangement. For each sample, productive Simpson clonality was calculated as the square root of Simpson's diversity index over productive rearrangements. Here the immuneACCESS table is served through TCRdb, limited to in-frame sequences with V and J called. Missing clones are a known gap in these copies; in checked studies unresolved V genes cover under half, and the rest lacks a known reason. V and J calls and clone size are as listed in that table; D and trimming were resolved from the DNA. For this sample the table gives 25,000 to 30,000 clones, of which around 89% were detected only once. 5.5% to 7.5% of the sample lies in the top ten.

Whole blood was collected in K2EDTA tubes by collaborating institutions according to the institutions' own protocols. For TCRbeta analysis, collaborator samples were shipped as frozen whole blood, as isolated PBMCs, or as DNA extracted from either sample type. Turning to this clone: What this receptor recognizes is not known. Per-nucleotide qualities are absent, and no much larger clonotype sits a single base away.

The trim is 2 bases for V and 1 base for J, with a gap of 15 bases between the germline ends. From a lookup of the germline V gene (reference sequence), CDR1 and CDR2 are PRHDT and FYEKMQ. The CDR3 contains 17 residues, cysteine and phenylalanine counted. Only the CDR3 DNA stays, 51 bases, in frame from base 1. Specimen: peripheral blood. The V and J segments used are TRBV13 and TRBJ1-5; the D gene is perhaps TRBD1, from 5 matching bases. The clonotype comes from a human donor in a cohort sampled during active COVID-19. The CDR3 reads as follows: CASSLSGGVGSNQPQHF. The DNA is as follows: TGTGCCAGCAGCTTATCAGGAGGGGTCGGGAGCAATCAGCCCCAGCATTTT.